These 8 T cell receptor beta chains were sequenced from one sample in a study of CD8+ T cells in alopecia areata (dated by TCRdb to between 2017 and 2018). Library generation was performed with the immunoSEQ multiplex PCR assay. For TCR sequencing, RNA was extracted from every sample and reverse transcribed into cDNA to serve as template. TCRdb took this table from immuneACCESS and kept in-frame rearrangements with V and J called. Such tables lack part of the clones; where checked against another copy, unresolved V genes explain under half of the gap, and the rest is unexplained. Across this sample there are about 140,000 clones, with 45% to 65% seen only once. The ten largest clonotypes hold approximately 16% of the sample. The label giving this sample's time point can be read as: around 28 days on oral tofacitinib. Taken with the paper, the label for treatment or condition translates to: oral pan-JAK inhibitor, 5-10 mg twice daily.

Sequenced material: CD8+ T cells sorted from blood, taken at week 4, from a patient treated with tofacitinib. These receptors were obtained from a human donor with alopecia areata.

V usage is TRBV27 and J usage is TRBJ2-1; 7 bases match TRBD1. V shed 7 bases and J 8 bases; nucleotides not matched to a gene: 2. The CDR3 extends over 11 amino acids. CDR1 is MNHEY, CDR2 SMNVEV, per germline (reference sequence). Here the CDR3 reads CASTTGDEQFF. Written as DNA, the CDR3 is TGTGCCAGCACCACAGGGGATGAGCAGTTCTTC.

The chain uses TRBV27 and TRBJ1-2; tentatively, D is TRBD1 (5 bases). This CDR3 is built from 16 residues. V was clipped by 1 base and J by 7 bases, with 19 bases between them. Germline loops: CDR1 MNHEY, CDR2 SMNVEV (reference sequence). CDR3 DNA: TGTGCCAGCAGTTTATATCGGGACGGTTCAGGAGTTGGCTACACCTTC. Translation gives CASSLYRDGSGVGYTF.

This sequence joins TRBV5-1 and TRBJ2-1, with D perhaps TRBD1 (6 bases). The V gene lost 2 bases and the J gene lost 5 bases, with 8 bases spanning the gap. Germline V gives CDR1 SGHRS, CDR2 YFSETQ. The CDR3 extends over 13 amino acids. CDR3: CASSFRGNNEQFF. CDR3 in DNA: TGCGCCAGCAGCTTCAGGGGAAACAATGAGCAGTTCTTC.

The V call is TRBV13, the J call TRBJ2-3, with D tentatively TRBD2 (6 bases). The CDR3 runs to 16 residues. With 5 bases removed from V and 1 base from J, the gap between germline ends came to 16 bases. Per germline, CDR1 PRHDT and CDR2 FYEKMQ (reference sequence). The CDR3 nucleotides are TGTGCCAGCAGCCTCTGGGGGGAGAGCGGCACAGATACGCAGTATTTT. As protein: CASSLWGESGTDTQYF.

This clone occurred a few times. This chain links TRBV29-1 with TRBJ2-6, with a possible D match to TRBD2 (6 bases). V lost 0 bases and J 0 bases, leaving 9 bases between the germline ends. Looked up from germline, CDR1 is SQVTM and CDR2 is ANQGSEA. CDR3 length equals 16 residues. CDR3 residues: CSVEEGRRSGANVLTF. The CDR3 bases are TGCAGCGTTGAAGAGGGGAGGCGCTCTGGGGCCAACGTCCTGACTTTC.

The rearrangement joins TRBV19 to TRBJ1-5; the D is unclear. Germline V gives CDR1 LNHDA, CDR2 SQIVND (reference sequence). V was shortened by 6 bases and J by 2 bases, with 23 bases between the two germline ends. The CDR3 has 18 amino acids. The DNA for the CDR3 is TGTGCCAGTAGGTCCTATTACCGCGGTCGTCCGCGCAATCAGCCCCAGCATTTT. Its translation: CASRSYYRGRPRNQPQHF.

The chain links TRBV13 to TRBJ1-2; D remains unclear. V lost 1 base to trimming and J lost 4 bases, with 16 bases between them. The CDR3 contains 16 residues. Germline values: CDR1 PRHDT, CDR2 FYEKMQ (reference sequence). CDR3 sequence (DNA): TGTGCCAGCAGCTTAGCTTCCAGGACTTCGACCTATGGCTACACCTTC. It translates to CASSLASRTSTYGYTF.

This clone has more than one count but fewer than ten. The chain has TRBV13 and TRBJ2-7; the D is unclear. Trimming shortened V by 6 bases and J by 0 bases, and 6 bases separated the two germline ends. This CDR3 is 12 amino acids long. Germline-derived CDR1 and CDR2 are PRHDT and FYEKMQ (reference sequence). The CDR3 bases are TGTGCCAGCAGTCAATCCTCCTACGAGCAGTACTTC. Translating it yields CASSQSSYEQYF.